This T cell receptor (beta chain) was sequenced in a study of T-cell reconstitution after alpha-beta-depleted transplantation in children (dated by TCRdb to the mid-2010s). Background for the entire study: The study quantitatively tracked T-cell immune reconstitution after TCRalphabeta/CD19-depleted allogeneic hematopoietic cell transplantation in children using TCR repertoire profiling.

Worth noting for this clonotype: Its cognate antigen has yet to be identified. The record has no base qualities; no much larger clone is one base away.

The CDR3, cysteine through phenylalanine, is 13 amino acids long. Left in the record is the CDR3 DNA by itself, 39 bases read in frame from the first base. For CDR1 and CDR2, the germline V gene lists SGHTA and FQGNSA. Cut back by 4 bases and 4 bases, the V and J ends lie 8 bases apart. The method was PCR. The run used an Illumina HiSeq 2500. Molecular barcoding was employed in the preparation of TCR libraries, with unique molecular identifiers being used to normalize TCRbeta repertoire quantification. The raw public reads went through TCRdb reprocessing: fastp at Q25, MiXCR clone calling, in-frame beta chains kept. Each CDR3 protein appears once, grouped with its most common genes and DNA. The sample profile shows around 370,000 distinct CDR3 sequences; around a tenth of them were found once. Of the sample, under 3% falls within the top ten clones.

This sequence originates from a human donor who donated a stem cell graft to a child with acute lymphoblastic leukemia. The rearrangement joined TRBV7-2 to TRBJ1-3, with the D gene uncertain. This sample comprised PBMCs from the stem cell graft donor, obtained from the stem cell graft. The encoded CDR3 is CASSSSPGNTIYF. In nucleotides, the sequence is TGTGCCAGCAGCTCAAGTCCCGGAAACACCATATATTTT.